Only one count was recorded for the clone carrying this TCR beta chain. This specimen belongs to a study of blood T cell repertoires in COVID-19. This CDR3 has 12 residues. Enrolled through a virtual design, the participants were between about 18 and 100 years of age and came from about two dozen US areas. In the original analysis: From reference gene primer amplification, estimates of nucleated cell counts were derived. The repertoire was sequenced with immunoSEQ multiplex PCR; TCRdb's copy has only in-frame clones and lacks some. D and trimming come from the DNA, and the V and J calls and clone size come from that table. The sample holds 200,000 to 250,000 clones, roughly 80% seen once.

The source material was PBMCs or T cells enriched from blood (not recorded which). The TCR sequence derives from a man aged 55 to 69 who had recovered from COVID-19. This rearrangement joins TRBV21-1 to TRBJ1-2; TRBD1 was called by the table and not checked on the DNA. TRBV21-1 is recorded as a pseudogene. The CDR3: CASTQGKGGYTF. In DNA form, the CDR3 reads TGTGCCAGCACCCAGGGCAAGGGAGGCTACACCTTC.